This TCR beta chain was recorded in a study of cytotoxic CD8 clonotypes in ibrutinib-treated CLL. Study-level results: Public clonotypes, rarely seen, contracted or held steady on treatment.

Trimming took off 6 bases at V and 0 bases at J, with 15 bases between the two ends. Germline V lookup: CDR1 LNHDA, CDR2 SQIVND (reference sequence). This CDR3 is 15 amino acids long. Concerning this clone: Its antigen is not known.

Generated by immunoSEQ multiplex PCR, the TCRdb table keeps only in-frame clones and is missing some. The sample yields around 97,000 clones, around 73% seen once. The clonotype comes from a human donor with chronic lymphocytic leukemia. This chain links TRBV19 with TRBJ2-7; possible D gene TRBD1, 5 bases. The material sequenced was PBMCs, taken after 12 months of ibrutinib treatment. The CDR3 here is CASSLQQDPSYEQYF. The CDR3 DNA follows: TGTGCCAGTAGCTTACAACAGGACCCCTCCTACGAGCAGTACTTC.